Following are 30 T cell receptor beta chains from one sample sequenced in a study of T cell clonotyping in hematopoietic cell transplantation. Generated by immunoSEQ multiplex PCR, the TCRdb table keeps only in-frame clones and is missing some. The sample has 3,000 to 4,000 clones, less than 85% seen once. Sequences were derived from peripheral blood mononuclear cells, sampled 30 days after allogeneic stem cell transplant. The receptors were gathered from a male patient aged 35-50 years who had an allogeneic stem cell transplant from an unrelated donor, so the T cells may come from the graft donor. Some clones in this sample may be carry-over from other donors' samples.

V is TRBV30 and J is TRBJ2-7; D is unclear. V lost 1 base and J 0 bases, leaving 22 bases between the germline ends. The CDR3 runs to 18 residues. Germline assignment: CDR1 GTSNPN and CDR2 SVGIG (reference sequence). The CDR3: CAWSDTPRPRTYSYEQYF. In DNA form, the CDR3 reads TGTGCCTGGAGTGACACACCCAGACCTCGGACGTACTCCTACGAGCAGTACTTC. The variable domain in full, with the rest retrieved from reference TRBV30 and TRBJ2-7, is SQTIHQWPATLVQPVGSPLSLECTVEGTSNPNLYWYRQAAGRGLQLLFYSVGIGQISSEVPQNLSASRPQDRQFILSSKKLLLSDSGFYLCAWSDTPRPRTYSYEQYFGPGTRLTVT.

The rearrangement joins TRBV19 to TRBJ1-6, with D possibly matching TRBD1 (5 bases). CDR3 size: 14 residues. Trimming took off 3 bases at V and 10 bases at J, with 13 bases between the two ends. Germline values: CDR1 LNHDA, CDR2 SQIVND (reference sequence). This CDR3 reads CASSIVGVNSPLHF. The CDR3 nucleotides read TGTGCCAGTAGTATTGTGGGGGTGAACTCACCCCTCCACTTT.

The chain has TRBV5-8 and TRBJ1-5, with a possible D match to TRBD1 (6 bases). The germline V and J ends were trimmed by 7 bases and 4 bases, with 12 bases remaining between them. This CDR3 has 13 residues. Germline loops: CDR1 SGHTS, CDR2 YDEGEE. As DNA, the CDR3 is TGTGCCAGCCGTTTTAGGGGGAATCAGCCCCAGCATTTT. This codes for CASRFRGNQPQHF. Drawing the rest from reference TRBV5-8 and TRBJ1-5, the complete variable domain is EAGVTQSPTHLIKTRGQQATLRCSPISGHTSVYWYQQALGLGLQFLLWYDEGEERNRGNFPPRFSGRQFPNYSSELNVNALELEDSALYLCASRFRGNQPQHFGDGTRLSIL.

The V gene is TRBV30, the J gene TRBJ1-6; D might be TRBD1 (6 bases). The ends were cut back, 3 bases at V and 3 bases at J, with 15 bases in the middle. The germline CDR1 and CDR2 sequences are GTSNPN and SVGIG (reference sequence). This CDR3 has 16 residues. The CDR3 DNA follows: TGTGCCTGGAGGAGACAGGTTTTCGTCTATAATTCACCCCTCCACTTT. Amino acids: CAWRRQVFVYNSPLHF. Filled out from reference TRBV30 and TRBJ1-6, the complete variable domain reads SQTIHQWPATLVQPVGSPLSLECTVEGTSNPNLYWYRQAAGRGLQLLFYSVGIGQISSEVPQNLSASRPQDRQFILSSKKLLLSDSGFYLCAWRRQVFVYNSPLHFGNGTRLTVT.

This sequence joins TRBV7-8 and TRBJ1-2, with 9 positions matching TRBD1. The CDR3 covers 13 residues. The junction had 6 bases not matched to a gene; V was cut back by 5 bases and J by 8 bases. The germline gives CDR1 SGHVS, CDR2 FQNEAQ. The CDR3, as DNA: TGTGCCAGCAGCCCCAGGACAGGGGTCGGCTACACCTTC. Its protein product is CASSPRTGVGYTF.

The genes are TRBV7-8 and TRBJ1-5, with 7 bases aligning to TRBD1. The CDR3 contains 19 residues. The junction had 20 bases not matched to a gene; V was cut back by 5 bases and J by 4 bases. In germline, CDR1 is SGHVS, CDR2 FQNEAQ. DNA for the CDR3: TGTGCCAGCAGCCCTCACCCTCGACAGGGCGGTTTTGGAAATCAGCCCCAGCATTTT. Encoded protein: CASSPHPRQGGFGNQPQHF.

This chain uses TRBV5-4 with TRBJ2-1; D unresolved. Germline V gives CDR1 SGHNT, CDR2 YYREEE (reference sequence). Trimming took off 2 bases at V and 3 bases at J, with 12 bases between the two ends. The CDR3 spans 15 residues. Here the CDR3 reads CASSLASAVYNEQFF. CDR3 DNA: TGTGCCAGCAGCTTAGCGAGCGCGGTCTACAATGAGCAGTTCTTC.

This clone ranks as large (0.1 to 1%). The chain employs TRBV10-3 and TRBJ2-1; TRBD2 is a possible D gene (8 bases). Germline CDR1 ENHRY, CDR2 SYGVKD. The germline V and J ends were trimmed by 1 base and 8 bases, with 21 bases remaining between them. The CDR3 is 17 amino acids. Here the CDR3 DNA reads TGTGCCATCAGTGAGTTTCCAGGGGGGCAGACTAGCGATGAGCAGTTCTTC. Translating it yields CAISEFPGGQTSDEQFF.

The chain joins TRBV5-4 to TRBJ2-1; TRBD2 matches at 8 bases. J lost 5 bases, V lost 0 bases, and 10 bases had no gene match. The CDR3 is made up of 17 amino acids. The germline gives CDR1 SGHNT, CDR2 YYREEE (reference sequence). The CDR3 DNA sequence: TGTGCCAGCAGCTTGGCCCGGACTAGCCATTCTAACAATGAGCAGTTCTTC. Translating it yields CASSLARTSHSNNEQFF. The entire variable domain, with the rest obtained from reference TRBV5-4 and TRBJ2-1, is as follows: ETGVTQSPTHLIKTRGQQVTLRCSSQSGHNTVSWYQQALGQGPQFIFQYYREEENGRGNFPPRFSGLQFPNYSSELNVNALELDDSALYLCASSLARTSHSNNEQFFGPGTRLTVL.

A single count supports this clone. The DNA for the CDR3 is TGTGCCAGCAGTTTGCAGGCATATGGCTACACCTTC. This sequence encodes CASSLQAYGYTF. V is TRBV28 and J is TRBJ1-2; D gene ambiguous. There are 12 residues in the CDR3. The germline V and J ends were trimmed by 3 bases and 5 bases, with 7 bases remaining between them. In germline, CDR1 is MDHEN, CDR2 SYDVKM.

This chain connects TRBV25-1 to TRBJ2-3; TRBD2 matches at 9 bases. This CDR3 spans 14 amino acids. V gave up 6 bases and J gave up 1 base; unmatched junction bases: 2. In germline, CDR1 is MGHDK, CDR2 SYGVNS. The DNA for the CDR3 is TGTGCCAGCAGCTTAGCGGGGGGCACAGATACGCAGTATTTT. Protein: CASSLAGGTDTQYF.

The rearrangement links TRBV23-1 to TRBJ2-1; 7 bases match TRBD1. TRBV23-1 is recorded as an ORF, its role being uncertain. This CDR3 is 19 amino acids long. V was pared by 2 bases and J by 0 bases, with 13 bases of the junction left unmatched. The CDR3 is CASSQRQGVPLSSYNEQFF. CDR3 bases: TGCGCCAGCAGTCAAAGGCAGGGGGTGCCTCTCAGCTCCTACAATGAGCAGTTCTTC.

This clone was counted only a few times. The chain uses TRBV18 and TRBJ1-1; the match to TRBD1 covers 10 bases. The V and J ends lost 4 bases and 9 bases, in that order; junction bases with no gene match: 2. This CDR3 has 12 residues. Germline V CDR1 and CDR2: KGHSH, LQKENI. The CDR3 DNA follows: TGTGCCAGCTCACGACAGGGGGCAAAAGCTTTCTTT. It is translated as CASSRQGAKAFF.

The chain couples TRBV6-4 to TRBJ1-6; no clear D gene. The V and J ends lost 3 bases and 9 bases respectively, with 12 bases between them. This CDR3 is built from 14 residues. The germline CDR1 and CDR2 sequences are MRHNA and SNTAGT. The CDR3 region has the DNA TGTGCCAGCAGTGAGGAGATCTTAGGTTCACCCCTCCACTTT. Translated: CASSEEILGSPLHF.

This chain's CDR3 is CASSQERVSLHF. The DNA for the CDR3 is TGCGCCAGCAGCCAAGAAAGAGTGTCCCTCCACTTT. The V and J genes are TRBV4-1 and TRBJ1-6; D remains ambiguous. The germline gives CDR1 MGHRA, CDR2 YSYEKL. Trimming stripped 0 bases from V and 14 bases from J, with 8 bases between. The CDR3 is 12 residues long.

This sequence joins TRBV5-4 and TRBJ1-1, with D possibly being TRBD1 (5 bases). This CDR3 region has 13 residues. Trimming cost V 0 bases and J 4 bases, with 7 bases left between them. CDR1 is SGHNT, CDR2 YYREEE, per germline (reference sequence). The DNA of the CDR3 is TGTGCCAGCAGCTTGGACAGGTTCACTGAAGCTTTCTTT. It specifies CASSLDRFTEAFF.

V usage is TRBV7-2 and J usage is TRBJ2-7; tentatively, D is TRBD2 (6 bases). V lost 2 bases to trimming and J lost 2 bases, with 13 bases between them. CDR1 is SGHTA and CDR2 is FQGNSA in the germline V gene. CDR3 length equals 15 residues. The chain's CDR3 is CASSLTGLAAYEQYF. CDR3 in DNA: TGTGCCAGCAGCTTAACGGGACTGGCCGCCTACGAGCAGTACTTC.

In DNA, the CDR3 is TGTGCCAGCAGCCCACCGGACTATTATGGCTACACCTTC. As protein: CASSPPDYYGYTF. The V gene is TRBV5-8, the J gene TRBJ1-2, with D unclear. Trimming shortened V by 4 bases and J by 5 bases, and 12 bases separated the two germline ends. Germline V gene sequence: CDR1 SGHTS, CDR2 YDEGEE. The CDR3 has 13 residues. Full variable domain (remainder filled in from reference TRBV5-8 and TRBJ1-2): EAGVTQSPTHLIKTRGQQATLRCSPISGHTSVYWYQQALGLGLQFLLWYDEGEERNRGNFPPRFSGRQFPNYSSELNVNALELEDSALYLCASSPPDYYGYTFGSGTRLTVV.

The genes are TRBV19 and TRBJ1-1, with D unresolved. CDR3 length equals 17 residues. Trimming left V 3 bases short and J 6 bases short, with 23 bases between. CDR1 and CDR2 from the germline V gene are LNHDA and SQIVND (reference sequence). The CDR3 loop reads CASSMGRWRAEESEAFF. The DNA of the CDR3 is TGTGCCAGTAGTATGGGGAGGTGGAGGGCAGAGGAGTCTGAAGCTTTCTTT.

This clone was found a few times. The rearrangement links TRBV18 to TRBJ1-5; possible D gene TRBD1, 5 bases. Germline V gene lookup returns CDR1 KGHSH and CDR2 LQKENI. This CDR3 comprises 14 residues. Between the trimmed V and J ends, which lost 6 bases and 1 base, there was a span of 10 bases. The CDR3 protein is CASSGRDSNQPQHF. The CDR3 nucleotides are TGTGCCAGCTCGGGCAGGGACAGCAATCAGCCCCAGCATTTT.

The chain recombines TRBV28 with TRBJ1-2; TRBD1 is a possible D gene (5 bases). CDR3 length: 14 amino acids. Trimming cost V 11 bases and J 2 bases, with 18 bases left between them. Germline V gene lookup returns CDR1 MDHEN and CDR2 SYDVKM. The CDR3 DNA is TGTGCCGGCCAACGCTTAGGGGCCAACTATGGCTACACCTTC. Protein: CAGQRLGANYGYTF.

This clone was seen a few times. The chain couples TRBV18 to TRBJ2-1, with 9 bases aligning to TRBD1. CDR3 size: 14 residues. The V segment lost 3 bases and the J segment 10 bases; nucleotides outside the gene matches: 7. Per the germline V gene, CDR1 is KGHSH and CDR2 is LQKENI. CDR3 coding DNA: TGTGCCAGCTCACCGGGACAGGGACTTACCGAGCAGTTCTTC. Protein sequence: CASSPGQGLTEQFF.

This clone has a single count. In DNA form, the CDR3 reads TGTGCCAGCAGCTACGGGACGGCCAACACCGGGGAGCTGTTTTTT. It translates to CASSYGTANTGELFF. This chain links TRBV5-6 with TRBJ2-2; D might be TRBD1 or TRBD2, each matching 5 bases. CDR3 length: 15 amino acids. CDR1 is SGHDT, CDR2 YYEEEE, per germline. V lost 3 bases and J 2 bases, leaving 11 bases between the germline ends.

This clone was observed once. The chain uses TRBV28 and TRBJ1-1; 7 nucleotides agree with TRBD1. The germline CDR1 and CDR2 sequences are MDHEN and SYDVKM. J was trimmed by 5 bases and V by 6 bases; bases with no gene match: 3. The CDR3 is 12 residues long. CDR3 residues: CASRSGGTEAFF. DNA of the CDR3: TGTGCCAGCAGGTCAGGGGGGACTGAAGCTTTCTTT.

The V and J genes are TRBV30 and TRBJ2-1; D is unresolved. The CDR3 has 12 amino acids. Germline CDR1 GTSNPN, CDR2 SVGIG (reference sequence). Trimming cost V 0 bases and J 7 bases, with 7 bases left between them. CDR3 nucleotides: TGTGCCTGGAGTGTAGTAGAAAATGAGCAGTTCTTC. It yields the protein CAWSVVENEQFF.

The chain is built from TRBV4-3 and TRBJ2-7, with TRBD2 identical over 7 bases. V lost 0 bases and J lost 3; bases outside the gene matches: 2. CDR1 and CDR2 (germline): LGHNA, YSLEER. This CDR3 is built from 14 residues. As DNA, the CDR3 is TGCGCCAGCAGCCAAGATTGGGGGGGCTACGAGCAGTACTTC. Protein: CASSQDWGGYEQYF.

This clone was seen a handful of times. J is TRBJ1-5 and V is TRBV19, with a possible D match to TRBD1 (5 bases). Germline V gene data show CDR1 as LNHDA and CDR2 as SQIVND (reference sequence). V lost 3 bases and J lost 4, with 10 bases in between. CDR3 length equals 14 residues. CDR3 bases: TGTGCCAGTAGTATCGCAGGGAGGAATCAGCCCCAGCATTTT. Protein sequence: CASSIAGRNQPQHF.

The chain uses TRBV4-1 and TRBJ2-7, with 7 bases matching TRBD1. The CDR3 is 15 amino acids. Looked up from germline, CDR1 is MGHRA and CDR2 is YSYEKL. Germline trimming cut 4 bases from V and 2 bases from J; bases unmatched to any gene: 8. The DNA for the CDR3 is TGCGCCAGCAGCCTCTCCGGGACAGAGACCTACGAGCAGTACTTC. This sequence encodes CASSLSGTETYEQYF.

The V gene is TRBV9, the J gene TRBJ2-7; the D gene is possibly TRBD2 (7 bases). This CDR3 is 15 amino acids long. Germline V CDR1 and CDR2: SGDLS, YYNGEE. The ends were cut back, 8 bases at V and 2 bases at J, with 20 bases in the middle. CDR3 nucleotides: TGTGCCAGGGGAGGGGGGCACGACCCCACCTACGAGCAGTACTTC. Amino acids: CARGGGHDPTYEQYF.

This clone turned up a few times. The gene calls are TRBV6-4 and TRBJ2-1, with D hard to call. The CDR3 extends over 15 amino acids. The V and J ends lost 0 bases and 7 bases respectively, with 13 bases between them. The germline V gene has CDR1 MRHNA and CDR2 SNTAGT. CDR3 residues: CASSDSQSGGNEQFF. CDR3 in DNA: TGTGCCAGCAGTGACTCCCAGTCAGGTGGGAATGAGCAGTTCTTC.